This T cell receptor (beta chain) is from a study of cytomegalovirus exposure and HLA in healthy donors. Study-wide background: Within an early data release were about 85 million unique TCRs drawn from HLA-typed donors. Whole-study results and caveats: By a later analysis, the bulk of CMV-associated TCR beta chains appeared HLA-restricted. Reportedly, cytomegalovirus status was diagnosed with high sensitivity and specificity. Later analysis revealed greater clonal expansion in HLA-associated TCR beta chains than in equally common others.

CDR3 length: 17 amino acids. Germline lookup yields CDR1 MGHDK and CDR2 SYGVNS. The V gene end was trimmed by 2 bases and the J gene end by 5 bases; junction bases not matched to a gene: 9. Note on this clone: Its antigen is unknown.

The PCR used 60 Vbeta and 13 Jbeta primers. This table comes from immunoSEQ multiplex PCR, and its TCRdb copy is limited to in-frame clones, with some not included. The table shows under 65,000 clones, with around 80% occurring only once. J is TRBJ1-5 and V is TRBV25-1, with 10 bases aligning to TRBD1. This sequence originates from a man aged 25 to 40 in good health and CMV-seropositive. Sequences were obtained from PBMCs. CDR3 DNA sequence: TGTGCCAGCAGTGAACCCCTAGACAGGGGGCACGATCAGCCCCAGCATTTT. Translation gives CASSEPLDRGHDQPQHF.